Listed below are T cell receptor beta chains from one sample, sequenced in a study of blood T cell repertoires in COVID-19. Libraries were prepared by immunoSEQ multiplex PCR; TCRdb keeps only in-frame clonotypes and omits some of them. This sample has hundreds of thousands of clones; more than 70% occur once, and the top ten carry 3%. Source material: peripheral blood. These receptor sequences come from a woman younger than 45 with COVID-19, enrolled during active disease. Each CDR3 is given with its conserved first and last residue. D genes are given only for firm matches. Size is omitted from some rows. Given values are once, few, many or a class for expanded clones.

j_call d_call clone_size v_call cdr3_nt cdr3_aa
TRBJ2-3 - - TRBV23-1 TGCGCCAGCAGTACAGGTAACGGCACAGATACGCAGTATTTT CASSTGNGTDTQYF
TRBJ2-7 - - TRBV7-9 TGTGCCAGCAGCCGACAGCCATACGAGCAGTACTTC CASSRQPYEQYF
TRBJ1-5 - - TRBV28 TGTGCCAGCAGTTTTTCCGGGGTAAACAATCAGCCCCAGCATTTT CASSFSGVNNQPQHF
TRBJ2-2 - - TRBV5-6 TGTGCCAGCAGCGGGGGGACAGCGAACACCGGGGAGCTGTTTTTT CASSGGTANTGELFF
TRBJ2-6 - - TRBV24-1 TGTGCCACCAGTTCAACCGGGAGCAACGTCCTGACTTTC CATSSTGSNVLTF
TRBJ2-5 TRBD1 - TRBV11-2 TGTGCCAGCAGCTTTGATGTGACAGGGAGAATCCAAGAGACCCAGTACTTC CASSFDVTGRIQETQYF
TRBJ1-1 - few TRBV18 TGTGCCAGCTCACCGCGGGTCGGGGTTGGAGGGGAGAACACTGAAGCTTTCTTT CASSPRVGVGGENTEAFF
TRBJ2-7 - - TRBV28 TGTGCCAGCGGCAACAGGGAGATCCTCGAGCAGTACTTC CASGNREILEQYF
TRBJ2-1 TRBD1 - TRBV7-9 TGTGCCAGCAGCTTATCCCCGGGACAGGGGATCAATGAGCAGTTCTTC CASSLSPGQGINEQFF
TRBJ1-5 - - TRBV5-5 TGTGCCAGCAGCCGGACAAGCAATCAGCCCCAGCATTTT CASSRTSNQPQHF
TRBJ1-1 - - TRBV6-5 TGTGCCAGCAGTTCACCCGGGGTTACTGAAGCTTTCTTT CASSSPGVTEAFF
TRBJ1-5 TRBD1 many TRBV2 TGTGCCAGCAGTGTCGGACAGGGGGCGAGGGGGCAGCCCCAGCATTTT CASSVGQGARGQPQHF
TRBJ1-1 - many TRBV27 TGTGCCAGCGGGAGGGTTGGTGGGGACACTGAAGCTTTCTTT CASGRVGGDTEAFF
TRBJ1-1 - - TRBV12-3/TRBV12-4 TGTGCCAGCAGTTTTCGGAGTACCACTGAAGCTTTCTTT CASSFRSTTEAFF
TRBJ1-1 - - TRBV2 TGTGCCAGCAGTGGGATTCAGGGGAACACTGAAGCTTTCTTT CASSGIQGNTEAFF
TRBJ1-5 - - TRBV6-6 TGTGCCAGCAGTTTCCCACAGGGTAATGGTCAGCCCCAGCATTTT CASSFPQGNGQPQHF
TRBJ2-5 TRBD1 - TRBV10-3 TGTGCCATCAGCACGGGACAGGGGACCGAGACCCAGTACTTC CAISTGQGTETQYF